This is a list of T cell receptor beta chains from one sample in a study of identical twins. TCRdb called the 5' RACE reads again in MiXCR, with one record for every CDR3 protein. The table records some 240,000 distinct CDR3 sequences, about 8.3% of them present only once. The same sample was also studied in work on yellow fever vaccine responses in identical twins.

Specimen: CD8+ T cells sorted from blood. Source of these receptors: a young woman in good health. CDR3s include the opening cysteine and the closing phenylalanine or tryptophan. A D gene is named only where the DNA matches it firmly. The size field is filled for only some rows; it gives once, few, many or a size class.

TRBJ2-7 few TRBV4-3 - TGCGCCAGCAGCCAAGTTGGGGCCGGATCCTACGAGCAGTACTTC CASSQVGAGSYEQYF
TRBJ2-3 many TRBV4-3 TRBD2 TGCGCCAGCAGCCAAGGGCTAGCGGGAGGGGCAGATACGCAGTATTTT CASSQGLAGGADTQYF
TRBJ2-1 many TRBV12-3/TRBV12-4 - TGTGCCAGCAGCCCTGCCCTCTCCTACAATGAGCAGTTCTTC CASSPALSYNEQFF
TRBJ2-1 many TRBV7-9 TRBD2 TGTGCCAGCAGCCCTCAGAAGCGGGAGGGCCGGAATGAGCAGTTCTTC CASSPQKREGRNEQFF
TRBJ2-7 many TRBV3-1 - TGTGCCAGCAAAGGGGCGTACGAGCAGTACTTC CASKGAYEQYF
TRBJ2-7 many TRBV5-1 - TGCGCCAGTAAGGGTTTTGGCGGAAGGGACGAGCAGTACTTC CASKGFGGRDEQYF
TRBJ2-7 many TRBV20-1 - TGCAGTGCTGCTAGTACTAGTTCCTACGAGCAGTACTTC CSAASTSSYEQYF
TRBJ2-2 - TRBV6-4 - TGTGCCAGCAGTGAGTCCCCGGACGGGACCGGGGAGCTGTTTTTT CASSESPDGTGELFF
TRBJ2-1 - TRBV6-2/TRBV6-3 TRBD2 TGTGCCACCCGACGACTAGCGGGATCCTACAATGAGCAGTTCTTC CATRRLAGSYNEQFF
TRBJ2-5 many TRBV12-3/TRBV12-4 TRBD1 TGTGCCAGCAGCAACACAGGGGGAGAGACCCAGTACTTC CASSNTGGETQYF
TRBJ1-4 - TRBV6-2/TRBV6-3 - TGTGCCAGCAGCCCCGGGGCCACTCGGGATGAAAAACTGTTTTTT CASSPGATRDEKLFF
TRBJ2-7 few TRBV28 TRBD1 TGTGCCAGCAGCCCTACCCTCCGGGACAGGGGATCCGAGCAGTACTTC CASSPTLRDRGSEQYF
TRBJ1-5 few TRBV12-3/TRBV12-4 - TGTGCCAGCAGTTTAAGCGGCAGGGCTTATAGCAATCAGCCCCAGCATTTT CASSLSGRAYSNQPQHF
TRBJ2-1 - TRBV29-1 - TGCAGCGCCGACTCCTACTCCTACAATGAGCAGTTCTTC CSADSYSYNEQFF
TRBJ2-5 few TRBV7-6 TRBD2 TGTGCCAGCAGCTTATTGACGACTAGCGGGGGGGCGCCTGTAGAGACCCAGTACTTC CASSLLTTSGGAPVETQYF
TRBJ2-7 few TRBV14 TRBD1 TGTGCCAGCAGCCAACCGACAGGGGGGATCTACGAGCAGTACTTC CASSQPTGGIYEQYF
TRBJ2-2 - TRBV11-2 TRBD1 TGTGCCAGCAGCTTAGTTCTCCGGACAGGAGACACCGGGGAGCTGTTTTTT CASSLVLRTGDTGELFF
TRBJ2-2 few TRBV12-3/TRBV12-4 TRBD2 TGTGCCAGCAGCTCCACTAGCGGGGGTACGACCGGGGAGCTGTTTTTT CASSSTSGGTTGELFF
TRBJ2-5 many TRBV15 TRBD2 TGTGCCACCAGCACCATTAGCGGGGGTCAAGAGACCCAGTACTTC CATSTISGGQETQYF
TRBJ2-7 - TRBV19 - TGTGCCAGCCAAGAGGGACACCACCTGTCCTACGAGCAGTACTTC CASQEGHHLSYEQYF
TRBJ2-7 - TRBV7-2 - TGTGCCAGCAGCCTACCAACGAGCGGAAACCCCTACGAGCAGTACTTC CASSLPTSGNPYEQYF
TRBJ2-6 few TRBV4-3 - TGCGCCAGCAGCCAAGACCTTGGGACTGGGGCCAACGTCCTGACTTTC CASSQDLGTGANVLTF
TRBJ2-4 few TRBV20-1 TRBD2 TGCAGTGCTAGAGATCGGTCGGGACTAGCGGAAAAAAACATTCAGTACTTC CSARDRSGLAEKNIQYF
TRBJ2-3 - TRBV4-2 TRBD2 TGTGCCAGCAGCCAAGAAGCGTTAGCGGGGGGGCAGGATACGCAGTATTTT CASSQEALAGGQDTQYF
TRBJ2-1 few TRBV24-1 TRBD2 TGTGCCACCAGTGATTTGCACGGGGCTAGCGGGAGTCCCGACACTCTCGATGAGCAGTTCTTC CATSDLHGASGSPDTLDEQFF
TRBJ2-7 few TRBV15 - TGTGCCACCAGCAGCGACAGGCGTTCGAGCCACGAGCAGTACTTC CATSSDRRSSHEQYF
TRBJ2-7 - TRBV11-2 TRBD1 TGTGCCAGCAGCTCCTACAGGGGGCCCGGCTACGAGCAGTACTTC CASSSYRGPGYEQYF
TRBJ2-5 - TRBV5-1 TRBD2 TGCGCCAGCAATAGGGGCTCCAGCGGGAGGGGAGAGACCCAGTACTTC CASNRGSSGRGETQYF
TRBJ2-6 - TRBV6-2/TRBV6-3 - TGTGCCAGCAGTTACTTCCAGGCCGCCTTAGGGGCCAACGTCCTGACTTTC CASSYFQAALGANVLTF
TRBJ2-7 few TRBV20-1 TRBD1 TGCAGTGCTAGAGGACAGGGGGCCTACGAGCAGTACTTC CSARGQGAYEQYF
TRBJ1-1 few TRBV12-3/TRBV12-4 - TGTGCCAGCAGCCCGGGACAAGAAGCTTTCTTT CASSPGQEAFF
TRBJ2-5 few TRBV4-1 - TGCGCCAGCAGCCAAGATCCAGGGCCAGAGACCCAGTACTTC CASSQDPGPETQYF
TRBJ2-7 many TRBV27 - TGTGCCAGCAGTTTGGACGGAACCTACGAGCAGTACTTC CASSLDGTYEQYF
TRBJ2-7 few TRBV20-1 - TGCAGTGCTAGAGATGTTGAATACGAGCAGTACTTC CSARDVEYEQYF
TRBJ2-1 many TRBV20-1 - TGCAGTGCTAGACCTCGGTCCTACAATGAGCAGTTCTTC CSARPRSYNEQFF
TRBJ2-1 many TRBV10-3 - TGTGCCATCAGTGAGTCGGATGAGCAGTTCTTC CAISESDEQFF
TRBJ2-5 - TRBV7-3 - TGTGCCAGCAGCGGGGGGCAGCAAGAGACCCAGTACTTC CASSGGQQETQYF
TRBJ2-7 - TRBV19 - TGTGCCAGTAGTATACTCACACCGGGATCATCCTTGGAAGACCCGTACTTC CASSILTPGSSLEDPYF
TRBJ2-2 few TRBV7-6 TRBD1 TGTGCCAGCCAGGGGGCGCGGACCGGGGAGCTGTTTTTT CASQGARTGELFF
TRBJ1-5 many TRBV12-3/TRBV12-4 - TGTGCCAGCAGTGGCTTAGGGTTACAACAGCCCCAGCATTTT CASSGLGLQQPQHF
TRBJ2-7 few TRBV7-8 TRBD2 TGTGCCAGCAGCTTTTATGGCGGGGGGGCCTACGAGCAGTACTTC CASSFYGGGAYEQYF
TRBJ2-7 - TRBV7-9 - TGTGCCAGCAGGGAGGCAGGGAGTGGAGAGCAGTACTTC CASREAGSGEQYF
TRBJ2-5 - TRBV12-3/TRBV12-4 TRBD1 TGTGCCAGCAGTTTACGGGACAGGGGGCGCGGGGAGACCCAGTACTTC CASSLRDRGRGETQYF
TRBJ2-7 many TRBV5-1 TRBD1 TGCGCCAGCAGCTTGGAAACAGGGGGAACTACCTACGAGCAGTACTTC CASSLETGGTTYEQYF
TRBJ2-3 - TRBV11-1 - TGTGCCAGCAGCTTAGTCCCCGATCCGGGGGCACGCGGAACAGATACGCAGTATTTT CASSLVPDPGARGTDTQYF
TRBJ2-5 - TRBV5-4 - TGTGCCAGCAGCCGAGGACCGGACAGCCAAGAGACCCAGTACTTC CASSRGPDSQETQYF
TRBJ2-5 - TRBV2 TRBD2 TGTGCCAGCAGAGGACTAGCGGGGGGGCCAGAGACCCAGTACTTC CASRGLAGGPETQYF
TRBJ2-5 - TRBV29-1 - TGCAGCGTTGATATTTGGGGTGACCAGTACTTC CSVDIWGDQYF
TRBJ1-1 many TRBV12-3/TRBV12-4 - TGTGCCAGCAGCCCCCTTGGCGCGGACACTGAAGCTTTCTTT CASSPLGADTEAFF